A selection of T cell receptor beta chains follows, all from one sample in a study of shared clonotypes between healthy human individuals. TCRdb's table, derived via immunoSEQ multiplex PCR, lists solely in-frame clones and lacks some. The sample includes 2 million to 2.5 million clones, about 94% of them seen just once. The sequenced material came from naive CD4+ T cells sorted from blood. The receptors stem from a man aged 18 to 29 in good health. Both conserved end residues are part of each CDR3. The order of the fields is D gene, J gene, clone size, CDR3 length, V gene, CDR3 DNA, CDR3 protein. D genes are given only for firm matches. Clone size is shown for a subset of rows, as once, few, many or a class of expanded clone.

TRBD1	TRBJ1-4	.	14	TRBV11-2	TGTGCCAGCAGCCGGGACAGGGGATATGAAAAACTGTTTTTT	CASSRDRGYEKLFF
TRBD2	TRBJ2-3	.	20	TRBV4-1	TGCGCCAGCAGCCAAGATCGGGGGGCTAGCGGGAGTGCGGGCACAGATACGCAGTATTTT	CASSQDRGASGSAGTDTQYF
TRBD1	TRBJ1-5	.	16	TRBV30	TGTGCCTGGAGTCTTGGGTCTACAGGGGTAGGTCAGCCCCAGCATTTT	CAWSLGSTGVGQPQHF
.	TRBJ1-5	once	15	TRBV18	TGTGCCAGCTCCGTGGGGGGCGCGGGCAATCAGCCCCAGCATTTT	CASSVGGAGNQPQHF
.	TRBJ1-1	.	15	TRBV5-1	TGCGCCAGCAGCTTTGGGGGGGCTCAGAACACTGAAGCTTTCTTT	CASSFGGAQNTEAFF
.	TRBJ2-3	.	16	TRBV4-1	TGCGCCAGCAGCCAAGCCGAGCGCAGGGGAACAGATACGCAGTATTTT	CASSQAERRGTDTQYF
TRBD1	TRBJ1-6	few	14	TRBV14	TGTGCCAGCAGTCAGACAGGGATCGGCTCACCCCTCCACTTT	CASSQTGIGSPLHF
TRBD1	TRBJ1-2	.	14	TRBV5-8	TGTGCCAGCAGCTTGGAGGACAGGAACTATGGCTACACCTTC	CASSLEDRNYGYTF
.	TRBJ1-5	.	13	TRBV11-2	TGTGCCAGCAGCTTAAGCAGGGAACAGCCCCAGCATTTT	CASSLSREQPQHF
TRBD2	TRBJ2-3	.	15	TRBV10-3	TGTGCCATCAGTGGCTCCGGGGGGTCCACAGATACGCAGTATTTT	CAISGSGGSTDTQYF
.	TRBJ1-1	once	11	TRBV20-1	TGCAGTGCTAGGGGCGTCACTGAAGCTTTCTTT	CSARGVTEAFF
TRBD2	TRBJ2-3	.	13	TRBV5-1	TGCGCCAGCAGCTCGGGGGGTACAGATACGCAGTATTTT	CASSSGGTDTQYF
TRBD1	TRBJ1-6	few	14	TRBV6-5	TGTGCCAGCAGAAATGACAGGGAAAATTCACCCCTCCACTTT	CASRNDRENSPLHF
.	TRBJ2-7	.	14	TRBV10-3	TGTGCCATCAGTGAGTCTGGCAGAGCCTACGAGCAGTACTTC	CAISESGRAYEQYF
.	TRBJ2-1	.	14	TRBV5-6	TGTGCCAGCAGCTTTCCACTGTATGGCGATGAGCAGTTCTTC	CASSFPLYGDEQFF
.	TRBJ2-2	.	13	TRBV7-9	TGTGCCACACGGCCCGGGGTCACCGGGGAGCTGTTTTTT	CATRPGVTGELFF
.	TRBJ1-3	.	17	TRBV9	TGTGCCAGCAGCGTAGAGGCTCAGGGGTCAGCTGGAAACACCATATATTTT	CASSVEAQGSAGNTIYF